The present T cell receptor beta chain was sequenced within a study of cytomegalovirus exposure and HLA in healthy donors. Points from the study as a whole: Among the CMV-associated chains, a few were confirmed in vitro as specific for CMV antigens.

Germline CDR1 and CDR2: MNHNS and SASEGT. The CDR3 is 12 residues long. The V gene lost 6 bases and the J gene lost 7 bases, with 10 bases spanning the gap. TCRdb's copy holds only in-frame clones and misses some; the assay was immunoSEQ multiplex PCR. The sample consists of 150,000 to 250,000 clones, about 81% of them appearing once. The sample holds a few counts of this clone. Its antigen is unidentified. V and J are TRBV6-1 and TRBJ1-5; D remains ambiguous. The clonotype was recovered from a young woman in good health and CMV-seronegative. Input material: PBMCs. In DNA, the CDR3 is TGTGCCAGCAGGGATGGAGGCCAGCCCCAGCATTTT. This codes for CASRDGGQPQHF.